One and the same sample provided the 19 T cell receptor beta chains below, sequenced in a study of graft-versus-host responses after intestinal transplantation. Method: immunoSEQ multiplex PCR; TCRdb's copy keeps in-frame clones and lacks some. Among about 90,000 clones, about four fifths were seen once, and the ten largest hold about 0.8%. These receptors lack a known antigen. The input for sequencing was unstimulated CD4+ T cells sorted from spleen or lymph node cells, taken before intestinal transplant. All receptors derive from a human donor who received an intestinal transplant.

CDR3 sequence (DNA): TGTGCCAGCAGTCCCTTGCCGGGCTCTGGGGCCAACGTCCTGACTTTC. Its protein is CASSPLPGSGANVLTF. This rearrangement joins TRBV27 to TRBJ2-6; no firm D call. The CDR3 spans 16 residues. V lost 5 bases to trimming and J lost 0 bases, with 11 bases between them. The V gene's germline CDR1 is MNHEY and CDR2 SMNVEV (reference sequence).

The chain is built from TRBV7-9 and TRBJ2-5, with TRBD1 identical over 10 bases. Germline CDR1 reads SEHNR; CDR2 reads FQNEAQ (reference sequence). The CDR3 has 16 residues. V shed 2 bases, J shed 1 base, and the junction held 4 bases outside the gene matches. This CDR3 reads CASSLLGQGIQETQYF. Written as DNA, the CDR3 is TGTGCCAGCAGCTTACTGGGACAGGGGATCCAAGAGACCCAGTACTTC. The variable domain in full, completed from reference TRBV7-9 and TRBJ2-5, reads DTGVSQNPRHKITKRGQNVTFRCDPISEHNRLYWYRQTLGQGPEFLTYFQNEAQLEKSRLLSDRFSAERPKGSFSTLEIQRTEQGDSAMYLCASSLLGQGIQETQYFGPGTRLLVL.

The J gene is TRBJ2-7, the V gene TRBV30; D is unresolved. Deletions cut 0 bases from V and 2 bases from J, with 11 bases between. Germline V gene data show CDR1 as GTSNPN and CDR2 as SVGIG (reference sequence). The CDR3 is made up of 14 amino acids. The CDR3 nucleotides read TGTGCCTGGAGTGTAGGAAGTACTACCTACGAGCAGTACTTC. The encoded protein is CAWSVGSTTYEQYF. Variable domain in full (rest from reference TRBV30 and TRBJ2-7): SQTIHQWPATLVQPVGSPLSLECTVEGTSNPNLYWYRQAAGRGLQLLFYSVGIGQISSEVPQNLSASRPQDRQFILSSKKLLLSDSGFYLCAWSVGSTTYEQYFGPGTRLTVT.

The chain is built from TRBV29-1 and TRBJ2-7; 11 nucleotides agree with TRBD2. In germline, CDR1 is SQVTM, CDR2 ANQGSEA. CDR3 length equals 14 residues. The V and J ends lost 6 bases and 4 bases, in that order; junction bases with no gene match: 8. CDR3 protein: CSVLLAGVVYEQYF. As DNA, the CDR3 is TGCAGCGTCTTACTAGCGGGAGTTGTGTACGAGCAGTACTTC.

The rearrangement uses TRBV9 and TRBJ1-5, with TRBD1 matching over 7 bases. The CDR3 spans 15 residues. V lost 4 bases and J lost 6; bases outside the gene matches: 10. The germline CDR1 and CDR2 sequences are SGDLS and YYNGEE. The chain's CDR3 is CASSSGTVGSQPQHF. CDR3 coding DNA: TGTGCCAGCAGCTCCGGGACAGTTGGTTCTCAGCCCCAGCATTTT.

The CDR3 here is CASSQIRLAGGLIGELFF. In DNA, the CDR3 is TGCGCCAGCAGCCAAATCAGACTAGCGGGGGGACTTATCGGGGAGCTGTTTTTT. The J gene is TRBJ2-2, the V gene TRBV4-1, with 13 bases identical to TRBD2. Trimming took 2 bases from V and 7 from J; bases not matched to a gene: 10. Germline CDR1 reads MGHRA; CDR2 reads YSYEKL. CDR3 length: 18 residues.

The rearrangement links TRBV5-1 to TRBJ2-1, with TRBD2 matching over 8 bases. After removal of 4 bases from V and 6 bases from J, the junction contained 12 bases not matched to a gene. The CDR3 length is 16 residues. The germline V gene encodes CDR1 SGHRS and CDR2 YFSETQ. CDR3 nucleotide sequence: TGCGCCAGCAGCCAGAGTGGACTAGCTATTCTCAATGAGCAGTTCTTC. The encoded protein is CASSQSGLAILNEQFF.

V usage is TRBV5-1 and J usage is TRBJ2-3; possible D gene TRBD1, 6 bases. This CDR3 has 15 amino acids. V was pared by 0 bases and J by 4 bases, with 12 bases between. Germline V gene sequence: CDR1 SGHRS, CDR2 YFSETQ. In DNA form, the CDR3 reads TGCGCCAGCAGCTTGGCTTCAGGGGCCGCAGATACGCAGTATTTT. Protein product: CASSLASGAADTQYF.

The rearrangement links TRBV28 to TRBJ2-3, with 12 bases aligning to TRBD1. This CDR3 region has 17 residues. Per germline, CDR1 MDHEN and CDR2 SYDVKM. The trim removed 3 bases at V and 3 bases at J, leaving 7 bases unmatched. The CDR3 DNA sequence: TGTGCCAGCAGTTTGACCGGGACAGGGGGCTTGACAGATACGCAGTATTTT. Translated: CASSLTGTGGLTDTQYF.

V is TRBV23-1 and J is TRBJ1-5, with 12 bases lining up with TRBD1. TRBV23-1 carries the ORF label, with uncertain function. V was pared by 0 bases and J by 6 bases, with 9 bases of the junction left unmatched. The CDR3 is 18 amino acids. The CDR3 DNA is TGCGCCAGCAGTCAATCGGAGTTGGGACAGGGGGCAGGTCAGCCCCAGCATTTT. This translates into CASSQSELGQGAGQPQHF.

The rearrangement uses TRBV9 and TRBJ1-3; D call uncertain. CDR3 length equals 12 residues. Trimming shortened V by 0 bases and J by 9 bases, and 7 bases separated the two germline ends. CDR1 and CDR2 (germline): SGDLS, YYNGEE. CDR3 residues: CASSVGPGTIYF. The CDR3 bases are TGTGCCAGCAGCGTAGGGCCAGGCACCATATATTTT.

This clone was counted a few times. The chain uses TRBV28 and TRBJ2-3; D is perhaps TRBD2 (6 bases). Trimming shortened V by 2 bases and J by 2 bases, and 11 bases separated the two germline ends. The CDR3 spans 15 residues. Germline V gene data show CDR1 as MDHEN and CDR2 as SYDVKM. This CDR3 is CASSLPSALTDTQYF. CDR3 coding DNA: TGTGCCAGCAGTTTACCTAGCGCCCTCACAGATACGCAGTATTTT.

The rearrangement links TRBV5-1 to TRBJ1-1, with TRBD1 as a possible D gene (6 bases). V lost 5 bases, J lost 7 bases, and 9 bases lay in between. Germline-derived CDR1 and CDR2 are SGHRS and YFSETQ. The CDR3 is made up of 11 amino acids. CDR3 residues: CASRGALEAFF. For the CDR3, the DNA is TGCGCCAGCAGGGGGGCCCTTGAAGCTTTCTTT.

This chain connects TRBV5-1 to TRBJ2-1; 7 bases agree with TRBD1. V lost 2 bases, J lost 5 bases, and 4 bases stayed unmatched. Germline V lookup: CDR1 SGHRS, CDR2 YFSETQ. This CDR3 has 14 residues. CDR3 DNA: TGCGCCAGCAGCTTCGGGACAGCTGACAATGAGCAGTTCTTC. It is translated as CASSFGTADNEQFF.

The J gene is TRBJ2-2, the V gene TRBV9; D possibly corresponds to TRBD1 (6 bases). V was clipped by 2 bases and J by 6 bases, with 17 bases between them. From germline, CDR1 is SGDLS and CDR2 YYNGEE. There are 16 residues in the CDR3. The CDR3 sequence is CASSVRGFPPPGELFF. The CDR3 coding sequence is TGTGCCAGCAGCGTTAGGGGGTTCCCTCCCCCCGGGGAGCTGTTTTTT.

CDR3 sequence reads: CASSFFGEGSYEQYF. DNA for the CDR3: TGTGCCAGCTCCTTTTTCGGGGAAGGCTCCTACGAGCAGTACTTC. V and J are TRBV18 and TRBJ2-7; TRBD2 is a possible D gene (5 bases). This CDR3 has 15 amino acids. Germline V gives CDR1 KGHSH, CDR2 LQKENI. Trimming removed 6 bases from V and 0 bases from J, with 15 bases in between.

The J gene is TRBJ2-3, the V gene TRBV14; D call uncertain. The CDR3 contains 12 residues. Trimming pared 2 bases from V and 5 bases from J, leaving 5 bases between. CDR1 and CDR2 (germline): SGHDN, FVKESK. The CDR3 is CASSQSGDTQYF. The DNA for the CDR3 is TGTGCCAGCAGCCAATCGGGAGATACGCAGTATTTT.

The chain carries TRBV19 and TRBJ2-7, with 12 positions matching TRBD1. V lost 6 bases to trimming and J lost 5 bases; unmatched junction nucleotides: 2. The germline gives CDR1 LNHDA, CDR2 SQIVND (reference sequence). The CDR3 runs 13 residues. The CDR3 DNA follows: TGTGCCAGTAGGGGACAGGGGGCCCACGAGCAGTACTTC. This gives the protein CASRGQGAHEQYF.

This chain links TRBV18 with TRBJ2-1; weak D call: TRBD1 (5 bases). The length of the CDR3 is 14 residues. The ends were cut back, 3 bases at V and 5 bases at J, with 11 bases in the middle. Germline CDR1 and CDR2: KGHSH and LQKENI. The CDR3: CASSPAQGNNEQFF. In DNA form, the CDR3 reads TGTGCCAGCTCACCGGCCCAGGGTAACAATGAGCAGTTCTTC.